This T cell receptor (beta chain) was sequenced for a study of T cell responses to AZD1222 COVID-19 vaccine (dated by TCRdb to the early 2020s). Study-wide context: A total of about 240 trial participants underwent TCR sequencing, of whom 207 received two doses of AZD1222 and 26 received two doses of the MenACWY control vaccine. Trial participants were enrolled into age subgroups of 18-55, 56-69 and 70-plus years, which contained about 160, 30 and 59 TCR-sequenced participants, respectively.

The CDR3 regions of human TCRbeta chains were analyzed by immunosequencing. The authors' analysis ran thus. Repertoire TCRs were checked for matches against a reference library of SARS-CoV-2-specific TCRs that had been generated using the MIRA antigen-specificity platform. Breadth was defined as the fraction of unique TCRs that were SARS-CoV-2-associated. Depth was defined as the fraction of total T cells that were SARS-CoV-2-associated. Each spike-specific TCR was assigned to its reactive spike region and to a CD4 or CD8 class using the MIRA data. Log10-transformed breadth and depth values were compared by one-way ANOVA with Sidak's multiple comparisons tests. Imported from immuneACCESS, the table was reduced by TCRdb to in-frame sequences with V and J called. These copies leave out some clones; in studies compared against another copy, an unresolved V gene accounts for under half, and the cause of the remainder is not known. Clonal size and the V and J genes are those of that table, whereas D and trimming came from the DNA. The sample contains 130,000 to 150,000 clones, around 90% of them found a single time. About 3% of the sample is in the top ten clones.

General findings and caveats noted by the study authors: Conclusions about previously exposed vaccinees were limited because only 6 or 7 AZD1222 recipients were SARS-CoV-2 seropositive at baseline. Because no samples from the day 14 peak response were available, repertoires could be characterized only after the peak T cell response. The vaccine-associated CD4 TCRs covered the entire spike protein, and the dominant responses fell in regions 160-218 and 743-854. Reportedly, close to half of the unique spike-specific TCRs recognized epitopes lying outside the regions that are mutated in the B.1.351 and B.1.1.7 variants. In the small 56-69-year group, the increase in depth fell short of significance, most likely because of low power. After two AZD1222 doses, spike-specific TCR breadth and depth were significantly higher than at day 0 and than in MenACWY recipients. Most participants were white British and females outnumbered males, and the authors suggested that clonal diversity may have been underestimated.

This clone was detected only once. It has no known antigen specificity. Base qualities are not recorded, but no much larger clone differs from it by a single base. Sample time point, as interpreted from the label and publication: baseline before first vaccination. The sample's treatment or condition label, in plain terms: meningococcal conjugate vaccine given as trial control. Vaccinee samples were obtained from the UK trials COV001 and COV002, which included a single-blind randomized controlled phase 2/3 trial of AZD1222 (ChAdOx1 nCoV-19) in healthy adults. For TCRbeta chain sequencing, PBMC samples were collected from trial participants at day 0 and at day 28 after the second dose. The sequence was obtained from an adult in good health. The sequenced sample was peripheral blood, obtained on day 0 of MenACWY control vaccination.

The CDR3 region has the sequence CASSAQGGSTEAFF. The nucleotide sequence reads as follows: TGTGCCAGCAGCGCGCAGGGGGGCAGCACTGAAGCTTTCTTT. This chain joins TRBV7-2 to TRBJ1-1; TRBD1 aligns with 7 central bases. From V the trimming removes 5 bases and from J it removes 4 bases, while the gene matches leave 7 bases of the junction unaccounted for. Reading the germline V gene gives CDR1 SGHTA and CDR2 FQGNSA. From cysteine to phenylalanine, the CDR3 is 14 amino acids long. Of the read, only the CDR3 DNA is kept; its 42 bases are in frame from base 1.